These 30 T cell receptor beta chains originate from one sample sequenced in a study of blood T cells in healthy people across ages. Together with a sample-barcoded 5' primer, a J-beta primer mix was included in a second PCR lasting roughly 6 to 12 cycles. TCRdb analysed the 5' RACE reads with MiXCR anew, one entry per CDR3 protein. The sample consists of hundreds of thousands of distinct CDR3 sequences, less than 80% of them appearing once. Sequenced input: blood. All receptors derive from a man aged 25-40 years in good health.

The CDR3 is CAWTAEAFF. DNA for the CDR3: TGTGCCTGGACTGCTGAAGCTTTCTTT. The chain carries TRBV7-9 and TRBJ1-1, with no clear D. The germline V gene has CDR1 SEHNR and CDR2 FQNEAQ (reference sequence). Trimming took off 11 bases at V and 6 bases at J, with 7 bases between the two ends. CDR3 length equals 9 residues.

There are a few counts of this clonotype. The chain combines TRBV6-2 or TRBV6-3 with TRBJ2-7; 8 bases are shared with TRBD1. The J call is in doubt because the DNA end fits TRBJ2-5 better. Germline lookup yields CDR1 MNHEY and CDR2 SVGEGT. There are 17 residues in the CDR3. CDR3 residues: CASKGQGAGAPKETQYF. The DNA for the CDR3 is TGTGCCAGCAAAGGACAGGGAGCAGGGGCGCCAAAAGAGACCCAGTACTTC.

This clonotype has just a few counts. This chain connects TRBV7-9 to TRBJ1-4, with D possibly being TRBD1 (6 bases). This CDR3 is 15 amino acids long. Per germline, CDR1 SEHNR and CDR2 FQNEAQ (reference sequence). Trimming cost V 5 bases and J 1 base, with 11 bases left between them. The CDR3 here is CASSPRQETNEKLFF. The DNA for the CDR3 is TGTGCCAGCAGCCCCAGACAGGAAACTAATGAAAAACTGTTTTTT.

CDR3 nucleotides: TGCAGCGTTGCTGCGGGGGGCGCGGGGACCCAGTACTTC. Amino acids: CSVAAGGAGTQYF. The chain joins TRBV29-1 to TRBJ2-5; 8 bases line up with TRBD2. V gave up 4 bases and J gave up 7 bases; unmatched junction bases: 8. The germline V gene encodes CDR1 SQVTM and CDR2 ANQGSEA. CDR3 length equals 13 residues.

The V call is TRBV20-1, the J call TRBJ1-5; tentatively, D is TRBD1 (6 bases). The CDR3 length is 12 residues. CDR1 and CDR2 (germline): DFQATT, SNEGSKA (reference sequence). Trimming pared 2 bases from V and 7 bases from J, leaving 9 bases between. Here the CDR3 DNA reads TGCAGTGCTAGACTCCAGGGGCAGCCCCAGCATTTT. This encodes CSARLQGQPQHF.

V gene TRBV29-1 combines with J gene TRBJ2-5; 7 positions agree with TRBD2. V trimming: 4 bases; J trimming: 5 bases; junction bases outside the gene matches: 4. In germline, CDR1 is SQVTM, CDR2 ANQGSEA. The CDR3 loop spans 12 amino acids. The CDR3 nucleotides are TGCAGCGTTGGCTATAGCGGGGAGACCCAGTACTTC. Protein: CSVGYSGETQYF.

The gene calls are TRBV12-3 or TRBV12-4 and TRBJ2-2; maybe TRBD2 (5 bases). This CDR3 is built from 14 residues. The V end lost 3 bases, the J end lost 5 bases, and 10 bases lay between the germline ends. CDR3: CASSFRPGTGELFF. CDR3 coding DNA: TGTGCCAGCAGTTTCCGGCCGGGAACCGGGGAGCTGTTTTTT.

The genes are TRBV28 and TRBJ2-6, with a weak D call TRBD2 (5 bases). Between the trimmed V and J ends, which lost 4 bases and 9 bases, there was a span of 19 bases. This CDR3 is 16 amino acids long. CDR1 is MDHEN and CDR2 is SYDVKM in the germline V gene. CDR3 loop: CASSSPAEVWGNVLTF. The CDR3, as DNA: TGTGCCAGCAGTTCCCCCGCGGAGGTCTGGGGCAACGTCCTGACTTTC.

The J gene is TRBJ2-4, the V gene TRBV15; D gene uncertain. The J call may be wrong; the DNA end is better matched by TRBJ2-7. CDR1 is LNHNV, CDR2 YYDKDF, per germline (reference sequence). The CDR3 is 14 residues long. CDR3 in amino acids: CATSREGSSYEQYF. In DNA, the CDR3 is TGTGCCACCAGCAGAGAGGGCAGCTCCTACGAGCAGTACTTC.

The chain employs TRBV7-3 and TRBJ2-1; 7 bases map to TRBD2. CDR1 SGHTA and CDR2 FQGTGA come from the germline V gene. The junction had 7 bases not matched to a gene; V was cut back by 1 base and J by 4 bases. The CDR3 spans 16 residues. The CDR3 loop reads CASSLILAEGYNEQFF. As DNA, the CDR3 is TGTGCCAGCAGCTTAATTCTAGCGGAGGGTTACAATGAGCAGTTCTTC.

CDR3: CSVQGPSYEQYF. Here the CDR3 DNA reads TGCAGTGTCCAGGGGCCCTCCTACGAGCAGTACTTC. The rearrangement links TRBV20-1 to TRBJ2-7; maybe TRBD1 (6 bases). Between the trimmed V and J ends, which lost 7 bases and 0 bases, there was a span of 10 bases. The CDR3 is 12 amino acids. Germline lookup yields CDR1 DFQATT and CDR2 SNEGSKA (reference sequence).

V usage is TRBV20-1 and J usage is TRBJ2-5; unclear D gene. The germline V gene has CDR1 DFQATT and CDR2 SNEGSKA (reference sequence). This CDR3 is 12 amino acids long. The germline V and J ends were trimmed by 0 bases and 4 bases, with 6 bases remaining between them. This chain's CDR3 is CSAREGSETQYF. The DNA for the CDR3 is TGCAGTGCTAGAGAAGGGTCAGAGACCCAGTACTTC.

In the case of this clonotype: A read error may account for a junction end that differs from germline. The chain employs TRBV5-4 and TRBJ2-5, with a possible D match to TRBD1 (6 bases). This CDR3 is built from 14 residues. Germline CDR1 SGHNT, CDR2 YYREEE (reference sequence). The CDR3 here is CARSLGAGQETQYF. The CDR3 nucleotides read TGTGCCCGCAGCTTGGGGGCTGGCCAAGAGACCCAGTACTTC.

The chain has TRBV3-1 and TRBJ2-3; TRBD2 matches at 7 bases. CDR1 and CDR2 from the germline V gene are LGHDT and YNNKEL (reference sequence). The CDR3 is made up of 16 amino acids. V was clipped by 3 bases and J by 3 bases; unmatched bases: 9. CDR3 bases: TGTGCCAGCAGCCAGGGAGGGGTTGCGGGGACAGATACGCAGTATTTT. Amino acids: CASSQGGVAGTDTQYF.

In this sample, this clonotype turned up a few times. This chain's CDR3 is CASSPLSRGEQYF. DNA of the CDR3: TGTGCCAGCAGTCCCCTCTCTAGGGGCGAGCAGTACTTC. V gene TRBV27 combines with J gene TRBJ2-7, with D perhaps matching TRBD1 (5 bases). This CDR3 has 13 residues. V was pared by 5 bases and J by 6 bases, with 14 bases between. Germline V gene lookup returns CDR1 MNHEY and CDR2 SMNVEV (reference sequence).

J is TRBJ2-5 and V is TRBV4-3, with 7 bases aligning to TRBD1. With 1 base clipped from V and 7 bases from J, the junction kept 9 bases outside the gene matches. The germline V gene encodes CDR1 LGHNA and CDR2 YSLEER. The length of the CDR3 is 15 residues. In DNA form, the CDR3 reads TGCGCCAGCAGCCAAGGCCTCGGGACAGTTGGGACCCAGTACTTC. As protein: CASSQGLGTVGTQYF.

This clonotype showed up many times. The chain recombines TRBV20-1 with TRBJ2-7, with TRBD1 matching over 7 bases. J was trimmed by 4 bases and V by 3 bases; bases with no gene match: 12. This CDR3 spans 15 amino acids. Germline loops: CDR1 DFQATT, CDR2 SNEGSKA (reference sequence). The CDR3 loop reads CSAREPLQGSYEQYF. Here the CDR3 DNA reads TGCAGTGCTAGGGAGCCCCTACAGGGGTCATACGAGCAGTACTTC.

The count of this clonotype is one. The genes are TRBV4-3 and TRBJ2-1; 7 bases agree with TRBD1. With 5 bases clipped from V and 4 bases from J, the junction kept 8 bases outside the gene matches. Germline V gene lookup returns CDR1 LGHNA and CDR2 YSLEER. The CDR3 extends over 15 amino acids. This chain's CDR3 is CASSSDRELYNEQFF. For the CDR3, the DNA is TGCGCCAGCAGCTCCGACAGGGAGCTGTACAATGAGCAGTTCTTC.

The V call is TRBV25-1, the J call TRBJ2-7; 9 bases fit TRBD1. After removal of 4 bases from V and 4 bases from J, the junction contained 5 bases not matched to a gene. There are 14 residues in the CDR3. Per the germline V gene, CDR1 is MGHDK and CDR2 is SYGVNS. The CDR3 coding sequence is TGTGCCAGCAGTGCCGGGACAGGGATTTACGAGCAGTACTTC. Translation gives CASSAGTGIYEQYF.

The chain couples TRBV20-1 to TRBJ2-1; 12 bases agree with TRBD2. With 6 bases clipped from V and 1 base from J, the junction kept 4 bases outside the gene matches. The germline V gene encodes CDR1 DFQATT and CDR2 SNEGSKA (reference sequence). This CDR3 region has 15 residues. The CDR3 DNA follows: TGCAGTGCCCCCGGACTAGCGGGGTCCTACAATGAGCAGTTCTTC. Its protein is CSAPGLAGSYNEQFF.

In its sample, this clonotype was seen many times. The chain uses TRBV3-1 and TRBJ1-6; D might be TRBD1 (5 bases). The CDR3 consists of 15 residues. Trimming left V 0 bases short and J 9 bases short, with 12 bases between. The germline V gene encodes CDR1 LGHDT and CDR2 YNNKEL (reference sequence). The CDR3 here is CASSQDPQGASPLHF. CDR3 sequence (DNA): TGTGCCAGCAGCCAAGATCCTCAAGGGGCTTCACCCCTCCACTTT.

This clonotype has only one observation. This CDR3 reads CASSPLGQGREQYF. DNA of the CDR3: TGTGCCAGCAGCCCGCTGGGACAGGGCCGGGAGCAGTACTTC. V usage is TRBV11-2 and J usage is TRBJ2-7; TRBD1 matches 9 bases. Germline V gene sequence: CDR1 SGHAT, CDR2 FQNNGV. There are 14 residues in the CDR3. The J segment lost 7 bases and the V segment lost 5 bases, leaving 9 bases of the junction unmatched.

A few counts support this clonotype. The chain carries TRBV12-3 or TRBV12-4 and TRBJ2-7; D is perhaps TRBD2 (6 bases). The germline V and J ends were trimmed by 2 bases and 1 base, with 24 bases remaining between them. This CDR3 has 19 residues. In DNA, the CDR3 is TGTGCCAGCAGTTTACTCCCAGCCATCACCGGGACTTCTTCCTACGAGCAGTACTTC. This sequence encodes CASSLLPAITGTSSYEQYF.

This clonotype was recorded a few times. This chain's CDR3 is CASSPTAVSNTEAFF. CDR3 sequence (DNA): TGCGCCAGCAGCCCAACGGCGGTTTCGAACACTGAAGCTTTCTTT. The chain uses TRBV4-3 and TRBJ1-1; D ambiguous. Trimming removed 4 bases at V and 1 base at J, with 13 bases between. The CDR3 is 15 residues long. The germline V gene has CDR1 LGHNA and CDR2 YSLEER.

This rearrangement joins TRBV9 to TRBJ2-1; 10 nucleotides align to TRBD1. Looked up from germline, CDR1 is SGDLS and CDR2 is YYNGEE. The CDR3 length is 16 residues. Trimming took 4 bases from V and 10 from J; bases not matched to a gene: 14. The CDR3 coding sequence is TGTGCCAGCAGCACAACGCACGGGACAGGGGATAGCGAGCAGTTCTTC. It codes for CASSTTHGTGDSEQFF.

This clonotype has only one observation. This chain uses TRBV28 with TRBJ2-5; the match to TRBD2 covers 7 bases. J gave up 0 bases and V 6 bases, and 10 bases lay outside the gene matches. Germline loops: CDR1 MDHEN, CDR2 SYDVKM. The length of the CDR3 is 16 residues. Written as DNA, the CDR3 is TGTGCCAGCAGATTTGGGGGGGTGGGGTACCAAGAGACCCAGTACTTC. As protein: CASRFGGVGYQETQYF.

V usage is TRBV2 and J usage is TRBJ2-1; D perhaps matches TRBD2 (6 bases). With 6 bases removed from V and 1 base from J, the gap between germline ends came to 13 bases. The V gene's germline CDR1 is SNHLY and CDR2 FYNNEI. This CDR3 contains 15 residues. In DNA form, the CDR3 reads TGTGCCAGCAGGGACTACAGGTTTTCCTACAATGAGCAGTTCTTC. It encodes CASRDYRFSYNEQFF.

The chain joins TRBV12-3 or TRBV12-4 to TRBJ2-4; D call uncertain. The end of the DNA is better explained by TRBJ2-7, so the J call may be wrong. The CDR3 extends over 14 amino acids. CDR3 sequence: CASSSRQKLYEQYF. The CDR3 bases are TGTGCCAGCAGTAGTAGGCAAAAACTCTACGAGCAGTACTTC.

A few counts support this clonotype. The rearrangement links TRBV5-4 to TRBJ1-2; no firm D call. Germline assignment: CDR1 SGHNT and CDR2 YYREEE (reference sequence). CDR3 length: 14 residues. The germline V and J ends were trimmed by 1 base and 0 bases, with 7 bases remaining between them. CDR3 in DNA: TGTGCCAGCAGCTTGTGGGTCCCTAACTATGGCTACACCTTC. Protein sequence: CASSLWVPNYGYTF.

This clonotype was seen only once. The J gene is TRBJ2-7, the V gene TRBV7-3, with TRBD2 identical over 8 bases. Germline lookup yields CDR1 SGHTA and CDR2 FQGTGA. J lost 7 bases, V lost 2 bases, and 13 bases had no gene match. This CDR3 has 16 residues. CDR3 loop: CASSLLAGISYNEQYF. In nucleotides, the CDR3 is TGTGCCAGCAGCTTATTAGCGGGGATCTCCTACAATGAGCAGTACTTC.